This T cell receptor beta chain was profiled in a study of OX40 agonist ivuxolimab in advanced cancers. Trimming removed 5 bases from V and 9 bases from J, with 11 bases in between. The CDR3 runs 12 residues. Germline CDR1 is MNHEY and CDR2 is SMNVEV (reference sequence). Assay used: immunoSEQ multiplex PCR; TCRdb lists only in-frame clones, some missing. This table has some 43,000 clones, around 85% appearing once. The sequenced sample was CD4+ or CD8+ T cells sorted from blood, obtained in a trial of the OX40 agonist ivuxolimab. The rearrangement links TRBV27 to TRBJ2-1; D remains ambiguous. This sequence originates from an adult with an advanced solid tumor such as melanoma, head and neck, liver or kidney cancer. CDR3 sequence reads: CASSGWAGEQFF. The CDR3 nucleotides are TGTGCCAGCAGTGGGTGGGCCGGTGAGCAGTTCTTC.